A selection of T cell receptor beta chains follows, all from one sample in a study of monozygotic twins with cystic fibrosis. Profiling relied on immunoSEQ multiplex PCR, and the TCRdb table lists in-frame clones only, not all of them. The table has around 27,000 clones, 95% to 98% seen once. The sequencing input was blood. The source is a girl aged 2 to 10 with cystic fibrosis. Both conserved end residues are part of each CDR3.

J	V	CDR3
TRBJ2-3	TRBV5-6	CASSWTGGARTDTQYF
TRBJ2-1	TRBV5-1	CASSSIRRDRGKDEQFF
TRBJ2-6	TRBV7-2	CASSLVVVGQGAGANVLTF
TRBJ2-2	TRBV10-3	CAISDSKTSGTGELFF
TRBJ1-1	TRBV9	CASSVGEYTEAFF
TRBJ2-5	TRBV14	CASSPQDWREDRETQYF
TRBJ1-3	TRBV19	CASGRQGSGNTIYF
TRBJ2-1	TRBV4-3	CASSQGGGLWREGPDSYNEQFF
TRBJ2-1	TRBV7-3	CASSLAGLATLGSYNEQFF
TRBJ2-3	TRBV2	CASSEIGGTDTQYF
TRBJ1-2	TRBV2	CASSEGRDNGYTF
TRBJ1-5	TRBV5-6	CASSSGVQPQHF
TRBJ2-7	TRBV4-2	CASSKYRGSSYEQYF
TRBJ1-1	TRBV11-2	CASSPWDRGGTEAFF
TRBJ2-1	TRBV15	CATSPAGGYNEQFF
TRBJ2-3	TRBV15	CATSRVGSRVTDTQYF
TRBJ1-3	TRBV19	CASSIRTLSGNTIYF
TRBJ1-1	TRBV7-9	CASSLGTGLGTEAFF
TRBJ2-5	TRBV5-1	CASSPQVGRVTNQETQYF
TRBJ2-7	TRBV5-1	CASSLAGGPHEQYF
TRBJ2-3	TRBV6-5	CASSYSTATDTQYF
TRBJ2-7	TRBV7-9	CASSLSAGEKLQQYF
TRBJ1-1	TRBV20-1	CSAGGNTEAFF
TRBJ2-6	TRBV5-6	CASSIYSGSGANVLTF
TRBJ1-1	TRBV27	CASSTHDRGRAEAFF
TRBJ1-5	TRBV5-6	CASSLWQAIPQPQHF
TRBJ1-4	TRBV5-1	CASHPSLGQGDEKLFF
TRBJ2-3	TRBV27	CASKDPSGSTDTQYF